The rows below give T cell receptor beta chains drawn from one sample of a study of T cells after somatic rescue of genetic block. Repertoires were generated with immunoSEQ multiplex PCR, while TCRdb's copy carries only in-frame clones and drops some. The table shows around 57,000 clones, with more than 90% occurring only once. The source material was peripheral blood mononuclear cells (PBMCs). The source is a child less than two years old. Each CDR3 is given with its conserved first and last residue. Each record gives: D gene, clone size, V gene, J gene, CDR3 protein, CDR3 DNA. The D gene is left open where the match is weak. A clone size is listed for some rows: how often the clone was seen (once, few, many), or a class if it is expanded.

D gene: .
clone size: few
V gene: TRBV6-6
J gene: TRBJ2-7
CDR3 protein: CASSFRRNSYEQYF
CDR3 DNA: TGTGCCAGCAGTTTCAGGCGGAACTCCTACGAGCAGTACTTC

D gene: .
clone size: once
V gene: TRBV29-1
J gene: TRBJ2-1
CDR3 protein: CSGGGYEQFF
CDR3 DNA: TGCAGCGGAGGGGGGTATGAGCAGTTCTTC

D gene: TRBD2
clone size: .
V gene: TRBV27
J gene: TRBJ2-1
CDR3 protein: CASSLSLAGYNEQFF
CDR3 DNA: TGTGCCAGCAGTTTATCACTAGCGGGATACAATGAGCAGTTCTTC

D gene: .
clone size: .
V gene: TRBV4-3
J gene: TRBJ1-1
CDR3 protein: CASSQYRITEAFF
CDR3 DNA: TGCGCCAGCAGCCAATATCGGATCACTGAAGCTTTCTTT

D gene: .
clone size: .
V gene: TRBV28
J gene: TRBJ2-7
CDR3 protein: CASSLTGTPSYEQYF
CDR3 DNA: TGTGCCAGCAGTTTAACCGGGACTCCCTCCTACGAGCAGTACTTC

D gene: TRBD2
clone size: .
V gene: TRBV9
J gene: TRBJ2-7
CDR3 protein: CASSSVAGSYEQYF
CDR3 DNA: TGTGCCAGCAGCTCGGTAGCGGGCTCCTACGAGCAGTACTTC

D gene: TRBD2
clone size: .
V gene: TRBV29-1
J gene: TRBJ2-1
CDR3 protein: CSVEREGTYNEQFF
CDR3 DNA: TGCAGCGTTGAACGGGAGGGCACCTACAATGAGCAGTTCTTC

D gene: TRBD1
clone size: .
V gene: TRBV7-9
J gene: TRBJ1-6
CDR3 protein: CASSLTGYNSPLHF
CDR3 DNA: TGTGCCAGCAGCTTGACAGGGTATAATTCACCCCTCCACTTT

D gene: .
clone size: .
V gene: TRBV6-6
J gene: TRBJ2-3
CDR3 protein: CASSYSWGLADTQYF
CDR3 DNA: TGTGCCAGCAGTTACTCGTGGGGGCTTGCAGATACGCAGTATTTT

D gene: .
clone size: once
V gene: TRBV7-2
J gene: TRBJ2-7
CDR3 protein: CASSLAGHPNYEQYF
CDR3 DNA: TGTGCCAGCAGCTTAGCCGGACACCCAAACTACGAGCAGTACTTC

D gene: .
clone size: .
V gene: TRBV2
J gene: TRBJ2-5
CDR3 protein: CASSEDGVSTQYF
CDR3 DNA: TGTGCCAGCAGCGAAGATGGGGTTTCGACCCAGTACTTC

D gene: .
clone size: .
V gene: TRBV9
J gene: TRBJ2-2
CDR3 protein: CASSSQPGELFF
CDR3 DNA: TGTGCCAGCAGCTCCCAACCCGGGGAGCTGTTTTTT

D gene: TRBD1
clone size: .
V gene: TRBV6-1
J gene: TRBJ1-2
CDR3 protein: CASSGRTGAYYGYTF
CDR3 DNA: TGTGCCAGCAGTGGCAGAACAGGGGCTTACTATGGCTACACCTTC

D gene: .
clone size: .
V gene: TRBV7-2
J gene: TRBJ2-3
CDR3 protein: CASSPSAITGTQYF
CDR3 DNA: TGTGCCAGCAGCCCGAGCGCGATCACGGGTACGCAGTATTTT

D gene: .
clone size: .
V gene: TRBV28
J gene: TRBJ2-3
CDR3 protein: CASSLLRDTQYF
CDR3 DNA: TGTGCCAGCAGTTTATTGAGGGATACGCAGTATTTT

D gene: .
clone size: .
V gene: TRBV6-5
J gene: TRBJ1-1
CDR3 protein: CASSSTRAEAFF
CDR3 DNA: TGTGCCAGCAGTTCCACAAGGGCTGAAGCTTTCTTT

D gene: .
clone size: .
V gene: TRBV28
J gene: TRBJ2-2
CDR3 protein: CASRRGGDTGELFF
CDR3 DNA: TGTGCCAGCAGGCGGGGCGGGGACACCGGGGAGCTGTTTTTT

D gene: .
clone size: .
V gene: TRBV19
J gene: TRBJ2-3
CDR3 protein: CASSRKRQADTQYF
CDR3 DNA: TGTGCCAGTAGTCGGAAGCGTCAAGCAGATACGCAGTATTTT

D gene: .
clone size: .
V gene: TRBV25-1
J gene: TRBJ1-1
CDR3 protein: CASSRNTEAFF
CDR3 DNA: TGTGCCAGCAGCCGCAACACTGAAGCTTTCTTT

D gene: .
clone size: few
V gene: TRBV21-1
J gene: TRBJ1-3
CDR3 protein: CATLNYRGSGNTIYF
CDR3 DNA: TGTGCCACCCTCAATTACAGGGGCTCTGGAAACACCATATATTTT

D gene: .
clone size: .
V gene: TRBV6-4
J gene: TRBJ2-1
CDR3 protein: CASSLTPQAQNEQFF
CDR3 DNA: TGTGCCAGCAGTCTGACCCCCCAAGCGCAAAATGAGCAGTTCTTC

D gene: .
clone size: .
V gene: TRBV9
J gene: TRBJ2-7
CDR3 protein: CASSVGGSSYEQYF
CDR3 DNA: TGTGCCAGCAGCGTAGGGGGGAGCTCCTACGAGCAGTACTTC

D gene: .
clone size: once
V gene: TRBV5-1
J gene: TRBJ2-7
CDR3 protein: CASSLTGEQYF
CDR3 DNA: TGCGCCAGCAGCTTGACAGGCGAGCAGTACTTC

D gene: .
clone size: .
V gene: TRBV6-1
J gene: TRBJ1-2
CDR3 protein: CASSEAPHYGYTF
CDR3 DNA: TGTGCCAGCAGTGAAGCTCCGCACTATGGCTACACCTTC

D gene: .
clone size: .
V gene: TRBV5-7
J gene: TRBJ1-1
CDR3 protein: CASSWGVNTEAFF
CDR3 DNA: TGTGCCAGCAGCTGGGGCGTGAACACTGAAGCTTTCTTT

D gene: .
clone size: .
V gene: TRBV6-5
J gene: TRBJ1-1
CDR3 protein: CASSQRAYDTEAFF
CDR3 DNA: TGTGCCAGCTCTCAGCGGGCTTACGACACTGAAGCTTTCTTT

D gene: TRBD2
clone size: .
V gene: TRBV4-3
J gene: TRBJ2-5
CDR3 protein: CASSEILAGGYQETQYF
CDR3 DNA: TGCGCCAGCAGCGAAATACTAGCGGGAGGCTACCAAGAGACCCAGTACTTC

D gene: TRBD2
clone size: .
V gene: TRBV18
J gene: TRBJ2-3
CDR3 protein: CASSPPGLAGTDTQYF
CDR3 DNA: TGTGCCAGCTCACCACCGGGACTAGCGGGCACAGATACGCAGTATTTT

D gene: TRBD2
clone size: .
V gene: TRBV5-1
J gene: TRBJ2-7
CDR3 protein: CASSLGLAGGYEQYF
CDR3 DNA: TGCGCCAGCAGCTTGGGACTAGCGGGGGGCTACGAGCAGTACTTC